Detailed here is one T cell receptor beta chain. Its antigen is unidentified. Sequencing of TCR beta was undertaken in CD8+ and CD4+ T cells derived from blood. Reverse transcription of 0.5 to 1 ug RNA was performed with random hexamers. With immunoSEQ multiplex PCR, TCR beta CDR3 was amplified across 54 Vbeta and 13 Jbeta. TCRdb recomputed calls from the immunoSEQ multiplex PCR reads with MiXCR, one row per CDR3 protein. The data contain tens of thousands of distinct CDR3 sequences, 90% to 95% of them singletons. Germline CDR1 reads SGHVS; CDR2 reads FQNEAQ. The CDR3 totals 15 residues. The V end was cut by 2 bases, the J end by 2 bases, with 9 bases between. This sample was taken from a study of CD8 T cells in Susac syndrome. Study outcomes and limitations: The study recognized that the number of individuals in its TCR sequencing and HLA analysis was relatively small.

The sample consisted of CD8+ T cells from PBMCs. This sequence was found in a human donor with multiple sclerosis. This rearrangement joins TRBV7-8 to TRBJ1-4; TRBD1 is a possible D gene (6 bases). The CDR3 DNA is TGTGCCAGCAGCTTATACAGGGCGACTAATGAAAAACTGTTTTTT. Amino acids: CASSLYRATNEKLFF.